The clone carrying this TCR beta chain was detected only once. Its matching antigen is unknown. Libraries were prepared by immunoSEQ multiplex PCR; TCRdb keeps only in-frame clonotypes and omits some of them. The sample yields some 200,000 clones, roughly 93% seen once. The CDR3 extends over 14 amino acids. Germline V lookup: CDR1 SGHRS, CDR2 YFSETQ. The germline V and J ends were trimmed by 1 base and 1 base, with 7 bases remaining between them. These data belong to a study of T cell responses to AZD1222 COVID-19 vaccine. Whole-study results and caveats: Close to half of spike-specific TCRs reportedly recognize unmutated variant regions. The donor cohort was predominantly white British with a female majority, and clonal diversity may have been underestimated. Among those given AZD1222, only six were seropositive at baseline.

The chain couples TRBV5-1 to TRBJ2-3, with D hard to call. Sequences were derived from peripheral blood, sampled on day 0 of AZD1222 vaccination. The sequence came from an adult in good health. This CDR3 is CASSLQLRTDTQYF. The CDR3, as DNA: TGCGCCAGCAGCTTGCAGCTACGCACAGATACGCAGTATTTT. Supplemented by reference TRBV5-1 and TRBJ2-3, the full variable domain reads KAGVTQTPRYLIKTRGQQVTLSCSPISGHRSVSWYQQTPGQGLQFLFEYFSETQRNKGNFPGRFSGRQFSNSRSEMNVSTLELGDSALYLCASSLQLRTDTQYFGPGTRLTVL.